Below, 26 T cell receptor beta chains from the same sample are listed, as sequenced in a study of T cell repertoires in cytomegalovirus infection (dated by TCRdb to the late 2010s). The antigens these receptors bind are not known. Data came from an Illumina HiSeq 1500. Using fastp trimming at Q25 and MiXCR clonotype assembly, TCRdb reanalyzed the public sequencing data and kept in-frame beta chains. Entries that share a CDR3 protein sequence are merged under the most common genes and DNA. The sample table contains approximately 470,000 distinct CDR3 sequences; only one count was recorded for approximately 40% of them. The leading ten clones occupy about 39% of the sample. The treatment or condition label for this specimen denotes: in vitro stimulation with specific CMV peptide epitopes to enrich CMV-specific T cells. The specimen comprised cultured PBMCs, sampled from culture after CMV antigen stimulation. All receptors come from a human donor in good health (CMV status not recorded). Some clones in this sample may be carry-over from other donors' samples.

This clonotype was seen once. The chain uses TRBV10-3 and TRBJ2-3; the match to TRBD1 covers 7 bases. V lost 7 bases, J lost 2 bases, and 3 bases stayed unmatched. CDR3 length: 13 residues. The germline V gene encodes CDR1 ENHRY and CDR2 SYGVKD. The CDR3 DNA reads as TGTGCCATCAACGGACAGGACACAGATACGCAGTATTTT. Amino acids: CAINGQDTDTQYF.

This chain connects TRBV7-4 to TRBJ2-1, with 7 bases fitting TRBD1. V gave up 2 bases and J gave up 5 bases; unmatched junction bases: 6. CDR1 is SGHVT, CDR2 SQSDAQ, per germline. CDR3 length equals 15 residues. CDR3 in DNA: TGTGCCAGCAGCTTATGGACAGGTGGCCACAATGAGCAGTTCTTC. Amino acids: CASSLWTGGHNEQFF.

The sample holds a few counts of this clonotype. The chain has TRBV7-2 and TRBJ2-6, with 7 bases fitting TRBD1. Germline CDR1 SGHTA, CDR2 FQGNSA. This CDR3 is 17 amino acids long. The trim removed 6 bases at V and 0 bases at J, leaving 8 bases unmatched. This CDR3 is CASRFRGLSSGANVLTF. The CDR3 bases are TGTGCCAGCAGATTTAGGGGGCTGAGCTCTGGGGCCAACGTCCTGACTTTC. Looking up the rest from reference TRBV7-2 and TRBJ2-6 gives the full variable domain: GAGVSQSPSNKVTEKGKDVELRCDPISGHTALYWYRQSLGQGLEFLIYFQGNSAPDKSGLPSDRFSAERTGGSVSTLTIQRTQQEDSAVYLCASRFRGLSSGANVLTFGAGSRLTVL.

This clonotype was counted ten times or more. The CDR3 DNA is TGTGCCAGCAGCCGAGGTTCATGGACTGAAGCTTTCTTT. The encoded protein is CASSRGSWTEAFF. This chain links TRBV7-8 with TRBJ1-1; the D is unclear. Trimming removed 5 bases at V and 5 bases at J, with 12 bases between. The CDR3 totals 13 residues. Germline-derived CDR1 and CDR2 are SGHVS and FQNEAQ.

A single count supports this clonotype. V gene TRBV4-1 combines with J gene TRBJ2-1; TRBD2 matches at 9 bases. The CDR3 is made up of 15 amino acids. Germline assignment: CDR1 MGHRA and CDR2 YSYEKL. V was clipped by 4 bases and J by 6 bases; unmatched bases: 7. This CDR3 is CASSRQASGINEQFF. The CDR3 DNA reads TGCGCCAGCAGCCGGCAGGCTAGCGGGATCAATGAGCAGTTCTTC.

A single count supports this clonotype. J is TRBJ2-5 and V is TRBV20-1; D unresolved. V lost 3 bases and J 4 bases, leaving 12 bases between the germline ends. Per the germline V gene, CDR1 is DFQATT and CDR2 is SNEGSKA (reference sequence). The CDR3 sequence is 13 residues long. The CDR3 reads CSARAYPAETQYF. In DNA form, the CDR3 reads TGCAGTGCTAGGGCGTACCCCGCAGAGACCCAGTACTTC.

The CDR3 sequence is CASRETGTQGEETQYF. DNA of the CDR3: TGTGCCAGCAGGGAGACCGGGACCCAGGGAGAGGAGACCCAGTACTTC. The V call is TRBV7-2, the J call TRBJ2-5; D is possibly TRBD1 or TRBD2 (5 bases each). The length of the CDR3 is 16 residues. Germline assignment: CDR1 SGHTA and CDR2 FQGNSA. V was cut by 6 bases and J by 5 bases, with 22 bases left in between.

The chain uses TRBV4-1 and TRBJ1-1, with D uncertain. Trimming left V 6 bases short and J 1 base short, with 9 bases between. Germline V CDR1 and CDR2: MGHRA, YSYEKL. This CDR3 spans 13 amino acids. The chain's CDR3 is CASRPVGNTEAFF. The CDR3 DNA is TGCGCCAGCAGACCCGTCGGGAACACTGAAGCTTTCTTT.

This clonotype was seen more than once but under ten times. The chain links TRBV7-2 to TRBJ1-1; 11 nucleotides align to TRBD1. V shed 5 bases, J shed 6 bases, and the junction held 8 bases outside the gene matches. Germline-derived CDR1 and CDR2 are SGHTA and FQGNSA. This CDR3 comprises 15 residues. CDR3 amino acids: CASSAWTGGLAEAFF. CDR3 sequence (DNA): TGTGCCAGCAGCGCCTGGACAGGGGGCTTGGCTGAAGCTTTCTTT.

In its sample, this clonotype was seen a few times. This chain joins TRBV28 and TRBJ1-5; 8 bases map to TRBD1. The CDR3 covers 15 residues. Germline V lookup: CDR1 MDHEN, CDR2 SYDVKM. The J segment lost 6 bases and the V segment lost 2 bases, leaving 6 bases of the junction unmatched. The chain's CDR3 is CASSLGTGQGQPQHF. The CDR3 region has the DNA TGTGCCAGCAGTTTAGGGACAGGACAGGGTCAGCCCCAGCATTTT.

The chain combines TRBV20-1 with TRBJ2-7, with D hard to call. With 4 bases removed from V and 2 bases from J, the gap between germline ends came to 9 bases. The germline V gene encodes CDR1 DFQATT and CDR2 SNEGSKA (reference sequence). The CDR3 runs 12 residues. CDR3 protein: CSAMQTTYEQYF. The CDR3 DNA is TGCAGTGCTATGCAGACGACCTACGAGCAGTACTTC.

CDR3 amino acids: CASSSSMETQYF. As DNA, the CDR3 is TGTGCCAGCAGTTCGTCGATGGAGACCCAGTACTTC. The chain has TRBV7-2 and TRBJ2-5; D remains ambiguous. V lost 6 bases to trimming and J lost 5 bases, with 10 bases between them. Germline V gives CDR1 SGHTA, CDR2 FQGNSA. The CDR3 covers 12 residues.

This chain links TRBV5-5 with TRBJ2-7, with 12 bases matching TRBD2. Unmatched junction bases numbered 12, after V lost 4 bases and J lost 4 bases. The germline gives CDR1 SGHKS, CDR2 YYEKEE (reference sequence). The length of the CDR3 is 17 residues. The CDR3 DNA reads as TGTGCCAGCAGCCCCGGACTAGCGGGACGGGGGGGATACGAGCAGTACTTC. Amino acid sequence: CASSPGLAGRGGYEQYF.

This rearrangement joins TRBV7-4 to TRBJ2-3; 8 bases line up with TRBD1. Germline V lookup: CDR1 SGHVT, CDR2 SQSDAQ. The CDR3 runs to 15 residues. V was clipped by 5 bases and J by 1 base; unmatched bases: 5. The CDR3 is CASSVPGQGTDTQYF. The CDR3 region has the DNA TGTGCCAGCAGCGTACCGGGACAGGGCACAGATACGCAGTATTTT.

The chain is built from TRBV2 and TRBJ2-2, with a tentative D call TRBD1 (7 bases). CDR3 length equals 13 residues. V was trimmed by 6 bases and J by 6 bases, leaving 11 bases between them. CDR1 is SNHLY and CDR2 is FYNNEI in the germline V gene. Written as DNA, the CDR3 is TGTGCCAGCAGCCCAGGGGGGCCCGGGGAGCTGTTTTTT. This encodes CASSPGGPGELFF. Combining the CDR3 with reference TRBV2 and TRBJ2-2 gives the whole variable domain EPEVTQTPSHQVTQMGQEVILRCVPISNHLYFYWYRQILGQKVEFLVSFYNNEISEKSEIFDDQFSVERPDGSNFTLKIRSTKLEDSAMYFCASSPGGPGELFFGEGSRLTVL.

The DNA for the CDR3 is TGTGCCAGCAGCTTGGTAGCGCAACAAGAGACCCAGTACTTC. The encoded protein is CASSLVAQQETQYF. The chain is built from TRBV5-5 and TRBJ2-5; a weak D match, TRBD2 (5 bases). V was pared by 0 bases and J by 2 bases, with 8 bases between. The CDR3 extends over 14 amino acids. Germline V gives CDR1 SGHKS, CDR2 YYEKEE (reference sequence).

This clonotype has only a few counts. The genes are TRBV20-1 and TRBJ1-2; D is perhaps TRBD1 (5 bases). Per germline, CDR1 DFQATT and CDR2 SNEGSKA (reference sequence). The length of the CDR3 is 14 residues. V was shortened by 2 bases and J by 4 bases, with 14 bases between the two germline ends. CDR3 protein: CSARFTGTVYGYTF. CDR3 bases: TGCAGTGCTAGATTTACCGGGACCGTCTATGGCTACACCTTC.

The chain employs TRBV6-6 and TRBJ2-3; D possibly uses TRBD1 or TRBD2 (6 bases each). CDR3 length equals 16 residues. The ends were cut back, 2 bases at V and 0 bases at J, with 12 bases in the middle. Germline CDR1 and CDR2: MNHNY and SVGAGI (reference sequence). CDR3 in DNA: TGTGCCAGCAGTTACCGGGGGCAGGTCAGCACAGATACGCAGTATTTT. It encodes CASSYRGQVSTDTQYF.

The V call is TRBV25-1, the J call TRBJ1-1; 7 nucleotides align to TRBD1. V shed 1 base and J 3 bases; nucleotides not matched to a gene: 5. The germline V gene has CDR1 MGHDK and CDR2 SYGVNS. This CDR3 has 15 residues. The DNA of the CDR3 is TGTGCCAGCAGTGAATTACAGGGGAGGGACACTGAAGCTTTCTTT. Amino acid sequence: CASSELQGRDTEAFF.

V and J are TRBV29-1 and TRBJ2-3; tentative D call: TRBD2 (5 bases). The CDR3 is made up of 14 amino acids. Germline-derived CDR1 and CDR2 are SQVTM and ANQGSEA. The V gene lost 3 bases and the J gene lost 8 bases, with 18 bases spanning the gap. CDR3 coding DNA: TGCAGCGTTGAGGTCAGGAGGCTGGGCGGTACGCAGTATTTT. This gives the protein CSVEVRRLGGTQYF.

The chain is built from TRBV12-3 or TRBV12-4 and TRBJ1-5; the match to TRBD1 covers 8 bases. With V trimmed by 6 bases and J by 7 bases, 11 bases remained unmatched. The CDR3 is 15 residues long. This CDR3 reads CASRGQGGRLQPQHF. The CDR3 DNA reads TGTGCCAGCAGAGGACAGGGAGGTCGGTTGCAGCCCCAGCATTTT.

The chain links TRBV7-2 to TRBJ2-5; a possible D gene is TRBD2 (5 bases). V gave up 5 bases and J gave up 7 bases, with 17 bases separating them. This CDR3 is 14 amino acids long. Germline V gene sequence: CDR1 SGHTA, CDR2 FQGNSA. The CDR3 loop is CASSPELARGTQYF. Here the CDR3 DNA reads TGTGCCAGCAGCCCAGAGCTAGCACGTGGGACCCAGTACTTC.

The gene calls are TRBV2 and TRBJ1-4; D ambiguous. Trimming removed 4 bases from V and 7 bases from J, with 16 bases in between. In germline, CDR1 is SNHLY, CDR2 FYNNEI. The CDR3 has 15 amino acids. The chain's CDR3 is CASSALGEKIEKLFF. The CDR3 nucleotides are TGTGCCAGCAGTGCCCTTGGGGAGAAAATTGAAAAACTGTTTTTT.

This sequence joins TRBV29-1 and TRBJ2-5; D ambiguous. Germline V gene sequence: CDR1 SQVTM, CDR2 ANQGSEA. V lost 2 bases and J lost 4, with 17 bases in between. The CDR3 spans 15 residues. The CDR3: CSVENFEARRETQYF. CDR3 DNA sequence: TGCAGCGTTGAAAACTTTGAGGCTCGGCGAGAGACCCAGTACTTC.

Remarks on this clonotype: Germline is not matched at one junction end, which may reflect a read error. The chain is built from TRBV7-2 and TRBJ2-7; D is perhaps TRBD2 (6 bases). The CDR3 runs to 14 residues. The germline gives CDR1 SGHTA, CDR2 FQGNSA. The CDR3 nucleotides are TGTGCCAGCAGTTTAGCGGCCCCCTCCTACGAGCAGTACTTC. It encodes CASSLAAPSYEQYF. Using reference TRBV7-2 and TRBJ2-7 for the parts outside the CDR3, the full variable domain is GAGVSQSPSNKVTEKGKDVELRCDPISGHTALYWYRQSLGQGLEFLIYFQGNSAPDKSGLPSDRFSAERTGGSVSTLTIQRTQQEDSAVYLCASSLAAPSYEQYFGPGTRLTVT.

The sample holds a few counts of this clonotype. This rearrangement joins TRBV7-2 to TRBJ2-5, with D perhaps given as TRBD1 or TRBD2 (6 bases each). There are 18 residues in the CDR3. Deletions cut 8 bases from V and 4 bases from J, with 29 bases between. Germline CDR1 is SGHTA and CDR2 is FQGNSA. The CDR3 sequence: CASAGPWGAPGHLETQYF. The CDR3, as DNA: TGTGCCAGCGCGGGCCCTTGGGGGGCGCCTGGTCATTTAGAGACCCAGTACTTC.